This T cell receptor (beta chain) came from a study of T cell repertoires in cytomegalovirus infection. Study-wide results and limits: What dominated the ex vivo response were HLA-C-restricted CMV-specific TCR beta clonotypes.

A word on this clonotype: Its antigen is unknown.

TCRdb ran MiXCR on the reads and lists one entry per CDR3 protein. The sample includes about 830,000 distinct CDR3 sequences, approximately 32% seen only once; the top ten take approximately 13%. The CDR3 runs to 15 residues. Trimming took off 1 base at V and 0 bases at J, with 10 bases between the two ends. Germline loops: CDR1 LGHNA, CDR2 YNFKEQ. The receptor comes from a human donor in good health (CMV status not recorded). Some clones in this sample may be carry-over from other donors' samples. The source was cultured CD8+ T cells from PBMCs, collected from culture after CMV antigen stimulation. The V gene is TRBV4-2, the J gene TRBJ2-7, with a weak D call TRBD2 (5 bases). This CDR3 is CASSQGTADSYEQYF. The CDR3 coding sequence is TGTGCCAGCAGCCAAGGAACAGCGGACTCCTACGAGCAGTACTTC.